This paragraph reports one TCR beta chain. No antigen is known for it. The data belong to a study of cytomegalovirus exposure and HLA in healthy donors. It was with 60 Vbeta and 13 Jbeta primers that the PCR ran. Clones were sequenced by immunoSEQ multiplex PCR, and TCRdb holds only the in-frame ones, with some missing. This sample has about 120,000 clones; less than 80% occur once, and the top ten carry under 14%. Broader study findings: Several of the most significant clusters were apparently associated with common viral pathogens in a later analysis.

The germline CDR1 and CDR2 sequences are MNHNS and SASEGT. V lost 1 base, J lost 9 bases, and 13 bases lay in between. The CDR3 contains 14 residues. The specimen was PBMCs. The chain recombines TRBV6-1 with TRBJ2-4; possible D gene TRBD1, 6 bases. This clonotype was sampled from a woman aged 45-59 years in good health and CMV-seropositive. The CDR3 bases are TGTGCCAGCAGTGAAGGTGCCAGGGGAAGCATTCAGTACTTC. It yields the protein CASSEGARGSIQYF.